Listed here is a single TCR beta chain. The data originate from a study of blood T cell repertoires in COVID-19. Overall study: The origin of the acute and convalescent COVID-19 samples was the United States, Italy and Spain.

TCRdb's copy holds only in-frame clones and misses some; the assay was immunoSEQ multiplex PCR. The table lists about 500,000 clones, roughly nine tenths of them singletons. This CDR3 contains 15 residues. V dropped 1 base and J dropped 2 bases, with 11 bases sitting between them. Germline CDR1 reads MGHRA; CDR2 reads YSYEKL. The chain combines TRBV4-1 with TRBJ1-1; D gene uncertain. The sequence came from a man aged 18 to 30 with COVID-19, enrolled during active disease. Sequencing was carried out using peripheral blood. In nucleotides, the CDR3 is TGCGCCAGCAGCCAAGGCCAGCTACTAAACACTGAAGCTTTCTTT. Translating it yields CASSQGQLLNTEAFF.